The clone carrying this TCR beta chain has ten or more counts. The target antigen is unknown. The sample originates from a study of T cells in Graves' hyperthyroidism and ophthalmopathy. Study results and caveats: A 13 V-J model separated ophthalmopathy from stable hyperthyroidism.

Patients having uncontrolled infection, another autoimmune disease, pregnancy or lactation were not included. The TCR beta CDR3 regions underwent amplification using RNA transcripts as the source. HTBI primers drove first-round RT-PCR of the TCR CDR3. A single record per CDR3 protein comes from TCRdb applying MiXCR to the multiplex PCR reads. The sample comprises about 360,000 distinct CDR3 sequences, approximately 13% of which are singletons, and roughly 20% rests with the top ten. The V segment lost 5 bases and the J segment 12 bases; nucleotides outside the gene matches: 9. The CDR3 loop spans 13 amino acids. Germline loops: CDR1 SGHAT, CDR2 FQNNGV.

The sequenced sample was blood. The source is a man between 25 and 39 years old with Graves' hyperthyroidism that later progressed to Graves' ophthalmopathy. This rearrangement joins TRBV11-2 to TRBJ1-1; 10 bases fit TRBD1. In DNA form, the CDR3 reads TGTGCCAGCAGCCTAGGACAGGGGGAGATGACTTTCTTT. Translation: CASSLGQGEMTFF.